Listed below are T cell receptor beta chains from one sample, sequenced in a study of regulatory T cells in long-lasting Graves disease. One entry per CDR3 protein results from TCRdb running MiXCR on the multiplex PCR reads. The table has about 430,000 distinct CDR3 sequences, roughly a fifth seen once. This sample comprised peripheral blood mononuclear cells (PBMCs), obtained when the disease was refractory, from a patient treated with antithyroid drugs. Source of these receptors: a female donor with Graves disease. CDR3s include the opening cysteine and the closing phenylalanine or tryptophan. Each record gives: J gene, D gene, clone size, V gene, CDR3 protein, CDR3 DNA. A D gene is named only where the DNA matches it firmly. Clone size is shown for a subset of rows, as once, few, many or a class of expanded clone.

J gene: TRBJ1-1
D gene: .
clone size: few
V gene: TRBV27
CDR3 protein: CASSLIMNTEAFF
CDR3 DNA: TGTGCCAGCAGTTTAATAATGAACACTGAAGCTTTCTTT

J gene: TRBJ2-5
D gene: .
clone size: many
V gene: TRBV5-5
CDR3 protein: CASSLDPDAGETQYF
CDR3 DNA: TGTGCCAGCAGCTTGGATCCAGACGCTGGGGAGACCCAGTACTTC

J gene: TRBJ2-5
D gene: TRBD2
clone size: many
V gene: TRBV5-5
CDR3 protein: CASSLASGDGETQYF
CDR3 DNA: TGTGCCAGCAGCTTGGCTAGCGGGGATGGTGAGACCCAGTACTTC

J gene: TRBJ1-2
D gene: .
clone size: .
V gene: TRBV6-1
CDR3 protein: CASTRGASYGYTF
CDR3 DNA: TGTGCCAGCACACGAGGTGCGAGCTATGGCTACACCTTC

J gene: TRBJ2-7
D gene: TRBD2
clone size: .
V gene: TRBV20-1
CDR3 protein: CSAVGLADTYEQYF
CDR3 DNA: TGCAGTGCGGTGGGACTAGCGGATACCTACGAGCAGTACTTC

J gene: TRBJ2-7
D gene: TRBD2
clone size: .
V gene: TRBV20-1
CDR3 protein: CSARFPSGRASGEQYF
CDR3 DNA: TGCAGTGCCAGGTTCCCTAGCGGGAGGGCCTCGGGGGAGCAGTACTTC

J gene: TRBJ2-7
D gene: TRBD1
clone size: .
V gene: TRBV12-3/TRBV12-4
CDR3 protein: CASSSGQGREQYF
CDR3 DNA: TGTGCCAGCAGTTCGGGACAGGGGCGTGAGCAGTACTTC

J gene: TRBJ2-2
D gene: TRBD2
clone size: .
V gene: TRBV7-2
CDR3 protein: CASSATSGRGSGELFF
CDR3 DNA: TGTGCCAGCAGCGCGACTAGCGGGAGAGGATCCGGGGAGCTGTTTTTT

J gene: TRBJ2-2
D gene: .
clone size: many
V gene: TRBV6-1
CDR3 protein: CASLRPSNTGELFF
CDR3 DNA: TGTGCCAGCCTTCGGCCTTCGAACACCGGGGAGCTGTTTTTT

J gene: TRBJ1-3
D gene: .
clone size: .
V gene: TRBV29-1
CDR3 protein: CAGKGGHSGNTIYF
CDR3 DNA: TGCGCCGGGAAGGGCGGACACTCTGGAAACACCATATATTTT

J gene: TRBJ2-5
D gene: .
clone size: many
V gene: TRBV7-9
CDR3 protein: CASSSLDTQETQYF
CDR3 DNA: TGTGCCAGCAGCTCCCTGGACACCCAAGAGACCCAGTACTTC

J gene: TRBJ1-1
D gene: TRBD1
clone size: many
V gene: TRBV12-3/TRBV12-4
CDR3 protein: CASTYRGATEAFF
CDR3 DNA: TGTGCCAGCACGTACAGGGGTGCCACTGAAGCTTTCTTT

J gene: TRBJ1-1
D gene: TRBD1
clone size: many
V gene: TRBV6-5
CDR3 protein: CASSLSQGLNTEAFF
CDR3 DNA: TGTGCCAGCAGTTTATCACAGGGGTTGAACACTGAAGCTTTCTTT

J gene: TRBJ2-2
D gene: TRBD2
clone size: .
V gene: TRBV7-3
CDR3 protein: CASSLRPGLQNTGELFF
CDR3 DNA: TGTGCCAGCAGCTTAAGACCGGGACTACAAAACACCGGGGAGCTGTTTTTT

J gene: TRBJ1-5
D gene: .
clone size: few
V gene: TRBV12-3/TRBV12-4
CDR3 protein: CASSPSRVLNQPQHF
CDR3 DNA: TGTGCCAGCAGCCCCAGCCGGGTCCTCAATCAGCCCCAGCATTTT

J gene: TRBJ2-6
D gene: TRBD2
clone size: many
V gene: TRBV28
CDR3 protein: CASSLVAGAGANVLTF
CDR3 DNA: TGTGCCAGCAGTTTAGTAGCGGGGGCTGGGGCCAACGTCCTGACTTTC

J gene: TRBJ2-7
D gene: .
clone size: few
V gene: TRBV12-3/TRBV12-4
CDR3 protein: CASSYGQFSYEQYF
CDR3 DNA: TGTGCCAGCAGTTATGGACAGTTCTCCTACGAGCAGTACTTC

J gene: TRBJ2-7
D gene: .
clone size: many
V gene: TRBV6-1
CDR3 protein: CASIEDPDWAYEQYF
CDR3 DNA: TGTGCCAGCATCGAGGACCCGGACTGGGCCTACGAGCAGTACTTC

J gene: TRBJ2-5
D gene: .
clone size: .
V gene: TRBV15
CDR3 protein: CATSRGPQETQYF
CDR3 DNA: TGTGCCACGTCTAGAGGACCTCAAGAGACCCAGTACTTC

J gene: TRBJ1-2
D gene: TRBD1
clone size: .
V gene: TRBV29-1
CDR3 protein: CSVGPDRAGGGYTF
CDR3 DNA: TGCAGCGTTGGCCCGGACAGGGCGGGGGGTGGCTACACCTTC

J gene: TRBJ1-1
D gene: .
clone size: many
V gene: TRBV6-5
CDR3 protein: CASSHFRGSLGNTEAFF
CDR3 DNA: TGTGCCAGCAGTCACTTCAGGGGAAGTCTCGGGAACACTGAAGCTTTCTTT

J gene: TRBJ1-1
D gene: .
clone size: .
V gene: TRBV5-1
CDR3 protein: CASAVGRDYTEAFF
CDR3 DNA: TGCGCCAGCGCGGTGGGCAGGGACTACACTGAAGCTTTCTTT

J gene: TRBJ1-2
D gene: TRBD1
clone size: .
V gene: TRBV7-9
CDR3 protein: CASSLKGTGNGYTF
CDR3 DNA: TGTGCCAGCAGCTTAAAGGGGACAGGGAATGGCTACACCTTC

J gene: TRBJ2-5
D gene: .
clone size: few
V gene: TRBV30
CDR3 protein: CAWRGVVDQETQYF
CDR3 DNA: TGTGCCTGGAGGGGAGTGGTCGACCAAGAGACCCAGTACTTC

J gene: TRBJ2-2
D gene: TRBD1
clone size: few
V gene: TRBV27
CDR3 protein: CASTPDRIFGELFF
CDR3 DNA: TGTGCCAGCACCCCGGACAGGATCTTCGGGGAGCTGTTTTTT

J gene: TRBJ2-7
D gene: .
clone size: .
V gene: TRBV7-9
CDR3 protein: CASSLPTRAAAYEQYF
CDR3 DNA: TGTGCCAGCAGCTTACCAACCCGGGCCGCCGCCTACGAGCAGTACTTC